The clone carrying this TCR beta chain was observed a few times. Its specificity is unknown. With V trimmed by 3 bases and J by 6 bases, 9 bases remained unmatched. This CDR3 has 16 amino acids. This specimen comes from a study of response to subunit inactivated influenza vaccine. General study points: Authors suggested each seasonal flu vaccination may recruit only limited numbers of new T cells.

One entry per CDR3 protein results from TCRdb running MiXCR on the RT-PCR reads. The table records roughly 710,000 distinct CDR3 sequences, approximately 14% of them present only once. The V call is TRBV12-3 or TRBV12-4, the J call TRBJ2-3; 10 positions match TRBD2. This sequence originates from a man between 45 and 60 years old who received an inactivated influenza vaccine. The sample here was PBMCs from blood, taken roughly 2 weeks before vaccination. CDR3 sequence reads: CASSFSASGSVDTQYF. The CDR3 DNA is TGTGCCAGCAGTTTTTCGGCTAGCGGGAGTGTTGATACGCAGTATTTT.